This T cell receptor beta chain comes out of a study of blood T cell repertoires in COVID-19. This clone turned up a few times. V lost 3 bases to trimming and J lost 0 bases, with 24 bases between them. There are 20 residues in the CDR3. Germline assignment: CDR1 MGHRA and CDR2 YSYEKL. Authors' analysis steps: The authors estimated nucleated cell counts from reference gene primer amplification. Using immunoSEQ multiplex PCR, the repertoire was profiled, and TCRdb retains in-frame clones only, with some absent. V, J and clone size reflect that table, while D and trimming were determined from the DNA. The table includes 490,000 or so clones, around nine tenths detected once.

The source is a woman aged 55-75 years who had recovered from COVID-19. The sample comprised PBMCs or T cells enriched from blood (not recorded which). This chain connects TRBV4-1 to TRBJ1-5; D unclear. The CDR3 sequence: CASSHWRGSSLFDSNQPQHF. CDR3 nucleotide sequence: TGCGCCAGCAGCCATTGGAGAGGCAGTTCCCTCTTCGATAGCAATCAGCCCCAGCATTTT.